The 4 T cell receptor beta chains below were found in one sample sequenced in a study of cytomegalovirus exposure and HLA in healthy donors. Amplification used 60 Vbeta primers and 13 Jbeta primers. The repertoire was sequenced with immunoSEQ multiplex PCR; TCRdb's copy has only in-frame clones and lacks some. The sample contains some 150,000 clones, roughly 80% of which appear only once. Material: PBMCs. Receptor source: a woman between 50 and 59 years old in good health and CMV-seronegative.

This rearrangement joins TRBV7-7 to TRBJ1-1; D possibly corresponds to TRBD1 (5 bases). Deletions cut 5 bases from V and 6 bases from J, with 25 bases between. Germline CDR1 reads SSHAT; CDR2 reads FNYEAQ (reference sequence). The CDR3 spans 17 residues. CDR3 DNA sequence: TGTGCCAGCAGCCATTCCGACGACAGCCCTCTTTTCCCTGAAGCTTTCTTT. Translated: CASSHSDDSPLFPEAFF.

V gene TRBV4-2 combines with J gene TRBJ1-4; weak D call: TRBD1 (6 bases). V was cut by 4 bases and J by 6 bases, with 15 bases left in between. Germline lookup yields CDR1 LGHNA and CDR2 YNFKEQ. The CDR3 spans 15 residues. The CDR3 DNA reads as TGTGCCAGCAGCCCCCACAGGGTTAGCTATGAAAAACTGTTTTTT. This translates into CASSPHRVSYEKLFF.

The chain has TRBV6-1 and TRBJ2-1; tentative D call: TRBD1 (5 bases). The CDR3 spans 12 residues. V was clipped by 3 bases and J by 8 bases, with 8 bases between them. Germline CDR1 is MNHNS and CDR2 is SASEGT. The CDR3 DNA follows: TGTGCCAGCAGTGAGTCAGGGTATGAGCAGTTCTTC. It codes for CASSESGYEQFF.

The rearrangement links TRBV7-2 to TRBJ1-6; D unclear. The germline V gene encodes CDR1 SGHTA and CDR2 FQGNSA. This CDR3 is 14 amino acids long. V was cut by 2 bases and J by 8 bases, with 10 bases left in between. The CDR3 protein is CASSLREGYSPLHF. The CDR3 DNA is TGTGCCAGCAGCTTAAGGGAGGGTTATTCACCCCTCCACTTT.